These T cell receptor beta chains were read from a single sample in a study of T-cell reconstitution after alpha-beta-depleted transplantation in children. TCRdb re-called the PCR reads through MiXCR, storing one row per CDR3 protein. Here the sample spans a few hundred thousand distinct CDR3 sequences, roughly 44% being singletons. This specimen was PBMCs, taken before TCRalphabeta/CD19-depleted stem cell transplant. The source of these receptors is a girl aged 2 to 9 with aplastic anemia, due to receive a stem cell transplant. CDR3s include the opening cysteine and the closing phenylalanine or tryptophan. D genes are given only for firm matches. A row's size may be missing; if present it is once, few, many or a size class.

cdr3_aa cdr3_nt j_call v_call d_call clone_size
CASSDLAGEGTQRTQYF TGCGCCAGCAGCGATCTAGCGGGAGAAGGGACCCAAAGGACCCAGTACTTC TRBJ2-5 TRBV5-1 TRBD2 .
CSAGNRGQETQYF TGCAGTGCTGGAAACAGGGGTCAAGAGACCCAGTACTTC TRBJ2-5 TRBV20-1 TRBD1 .
CASSLQSGRTTDTQYF TGTGCCAGCAGCTTACAGAGCGGGAGAACGACAGATACGCAGTATTTT TRBJ2-3 TRBV7-2 TRBD2 .
CSARTPGLASEQYF TGCAGTGCTAGAACACCGGGACTAGCTTCCGAGCAGTACTTC TRBJ2-7 TRBV20-1 TRBD2 .
CASSDSLADNEQFF TGCGCCAGCAGTGACTCACTAGCGGACAATGAGCAGTTCTTC TRBJ2-1 TRBV10-1 TRBD2 once
CSVRRVEVGTPYNEQFF TGCAGCGTAAGGAGGGTGGAGGTCGGGACTCCCTACAATGAGCAGTTCTTC TRBJ2-1 TRBV29-1 . many
CASSPTQGAPNSPLHF TGTGCCAGCAGCCCTACACAGGGGGCGCCTAATTCACCCCTCCACTTT TRBJ1-6 TRBV7-9 TRBD1 .
CASSQGTGPYGYTF TGTGCCAGCAGCCAAGGTACAGGACCCTATGGCTACACCTTC TRBJ1-2 TRBV14 . many
CASSQIQGSGELFF TGTGCCAGCAGTCAAATTCAGGGTTCCGGGGAGCTGTTTTTT TRBJ2-2 TRBV6-4 . few
CASFPHVGTNTGELFF TGTGCCAGCTTTCCCCACGTGGGGACGAACACCGGGGAGCTGTTTTTT TRBJ2-2 TRBV9 . many
CASSWPRGGNYGYTF TGTGCCAGCAGCTGGCCCCGGGGGGGGAACTATGGCTACACCTTC TRBJ1-2 TRBV7-9 . few
CASSRGPVRGTDTQYF TGTGCCAGCAGCCGAGGACCGGTCAGGGGTACAGATACGCAGTATTTT TRBJ2-3 TRBV5-5 . once
CSARSTSGGYNEQFF TGCAGTGCTAGATCGACCAGCGGGGGTTACAATGAGCAGTTCTTC TRBJ2-1 TRBV20-1 TRBD2 many
CASSLWQGNSQNIQYF TGTGCCAGCAGTTTATGGCAGGGGAATTCCCAAAACATTCAGTACTTC TRBJ2-4 TRBV12-3/TRBV12-4 . many
CSAPREFRDYGYTF TGCAGTGCACCCCGGGAGTTTAGGGACTATGGCTACACCTTC TRBJ1-2 TRBV20-1 . .
CASSPDRGSTDTQYF TGCGCCAGCAGCCCGGACAGGGGGAGCACAGATACGCAGTATTTT TRBJ2-3 TRBV4-1 TRBD1 .
CASSESRTSGNTGELFF TGCGCCAGCAGTGAGTCTAGAACTAGCGGAAACACCGGGGAGCTGTTTTTT TRBJ2-2 TRBV10-2 TRBD2 .
CASSHPPWRPAFF TGTGCCAGCAGCCACCCCCCGTGGAGGCCAGCTTTCTTT TRBJ1-1 TRBV14 . few
CASSLSASGGQETQYF TGTGCCAGCAGCTTAAGTGCCAGCGGAGGTCAAGAGACCCAGTACTTC TRBJ2-5 TRBV7-3 . few
CASSYYLGGPSGEQFF TGTGCCAGCAGTTACTACCTTGGGGGGCCTAGCGGTGAGCAGTTCTTC TRBJ2-1 TRBV6-5 . once
CASSQTTSRQETQYF TGCGCCAGCAGCCAAACGACTAGCAGACAAGAGACCCAGTACTTC TRBJ2-5 TRBV4-1 TRBD2 .
CASSATRLAGVREQYF TGTGCCAGCAGCGCGACCAGACTAGCGGGAGTGCGCGAGCAGTACTTC TRBJ2-7 TRBV3-1 TRBD2 many
CASKDSGTSEQFF TGTGCCAGCAAGGACTCAGGTACGAGTGAGCAGTTCTTC TRBJ2-1 TRBV6-4 . .
CSAREGTMNTEAFF TGCAGTGCTAGAGAAGGGACAATGAACACTGAAGCTTTCTTT TRBJ1-1 TRBV20-1 . .
CASSQDSNTEAFF TGCGCCAGCAGCCAAGACAGCAACACTGAAGCTTTCTTT TRBJ1-1 TRBV4-3 . many
CASSIYGSVSYEQYF TGTGCCAGCAGTATATACGGCAGCGTATCCTACGAGCAGTACTTC TRBJ2-7 TRBV28 . .
CASAAERRIPHEQYF TGCGCCAGCGCAGCTGAAAGGAGAATTCCCCACGAGCAGTACTTC TRBJ2-7 TRBV10-1 . .
CASETSGYNEQFF TGTGCCAGCGAGACTAGCGGGTACAACGAGCAGTTCTTC TRBJ2-1 TRBV28 TRBD2 .
CASSSRPTDTQYF TGTGCCAGCAGTTCCCGGCCAACAGATACGCAGTATTTT TRBJ2-3 TRBV6-6 . .
CASSSYRGDGYTF TGTGCCAGCAGTTCCTACAGGGGTGACGGCTACACCTTC TRBJ1-2 TRBV27 TRBD1 .
CAIGQFPSTDTQYF TGTGCCATCGGCCAATTCCCTAGCACAGATACGCAGTATTTT TRBJ2-3 TRBV10-3 . .
CASSQAWKGSGANVLTF TGTGCCAGCAGCCAAGCATGGAAGGGGTCTGGGGCCAACGTCCTGACTTTC TRBJ2-6 TRBV3-1 . many
CATRDGTDTQYF TGTGCCACCCGGGACGGCACAGATACGCAGTATTTT TRBJ2-3 TRBV6-4 . few
CASSLLSAGQNQETQYF TGTGCCAGCAGCTTATTAAGTGCGGGACAGAACCAAGAGACCCAGTACTTC TRBJ2-5 TRBV7-3 . .
CASSQDLGLMVEQYF TGTGCCAGCAGCCAAGATCTGGGACTAATGGTCGAGCAGTACTTC TRBJ2-7 TRBV4-2 TRBD2 .
CASRLAGAGNNEQFF TGTGCCAGCCGACTAGCGGGCGCTGGAAACAATGAGCAGTTCTTC TRBJ2-1 TRBV6-1 TRBD2 .
CASTQLRNEQFF TGTGCCAGCACCCAACTGCGGAATGAGCAGTTCTTC TRBJ2-1 TRBV12-3/TRBV12-4 . once
CASSEAGVYSGNTIYF TGTGCCAGCAGTGAGGCCGGGGTCTACTCTGGAAACACCATATATTTT TRBJ1-3 TRBV12-3/TRBV12-4 . .
CASSESPGASDPTGELFF TGTGCCAGCAGTGAGTCCCCTGGGGCGTCCGACCCAACCGGGGAGCTGTTTTTT TRBJ2-2 TRBV2 . many
CSRTRDSYNEQFF TGCAGCCGCACCCGGGACTCCTACAATGAGCAGTTCTTC TRBJ2-1 TRBV20-1 . many
CASSAVSVADTQYF TGTGCCAGCAGCGCAGTAAGCGTCGCAGATACGCAGTATTTT TRBJ2-3 TRBV4-2 . .
CASSYSAAFGEQFF TGTGCCAGCAGTTACTCGGCCGCGTTTGGTGAGCAGTTCTTC TRBJ2-1 TRBV6-2/TRBV6-3 . .
CASSQDSRVPTDTQYF TGTGCCAGCAGCCAAGACTCCAGGGTCCCCACAGATACGCAGTATTTT TRBJ2-3 TRBV4-2 . .
CSVRGGDTQYF TGCAGCGTCCGCGGGGGAGATACGCAGTATTTT TRBJ2-3 TRBV29-1 TRBD2 .
CASSKTMDTEAFF TGTGCCAGCAGTAAGACGATGGACACTGAAGCTTTCTTT TRBJ1-1 TRBV6-1 . .
CASSFVAGGQLEQFF TGTGCCAGCAGTTTTGTAGCGGGGGGCCAATTGGAGCAGTTCTTC TRBJ2-1 TRBV27 TRBD2 few
CCAGGTSGSLSTDTQYF TGCTGTGCTGGAGGGACTAGCGGGAGTCTTAGCACAGATACGCAGTATTTT TRBJ2-3 TRBV20-1 TRBD2 once
CASRIPGGGNIQYF TGTGCCAGCAGGATCCCAGGGGGTGGAAACATTCAGTACTTC TRBJ2-4 TRBV12-3/TRBV12-4 TRBD1 .
CASSRGLSTDTQYF TGTGCCAGCAGTAGGGGGCTTAGCACAGATACGCAGTATTTT TRBJ2-3 TRBV27 TRBD1 once
CASSLGAFNQPQHF TGTGCCAGCAGCTTGGGGGCCTTTAATCAGCCCCAGCATTTT TRBJ1-5 TRBV5-8 . many
CASSLTPPSGGSYNEQFF TGTGCCAGCAGCTTAACCCCCCCTAGCGGGGGCTCCTACAATGAGCAGTTCTTC TRBJ2-1 TRBV7-3 TRBD2 .
CASREGHYEQYF TGCGCCAGCAGGGAGGGACACTACGAGCAGTACTTC TRBJ2-7 TRBV5-1 . .
CASSFRLAEQETQYF TGTGCCAGCAGCTTTCGACTAGCGGAGCAAGAGACCCAGTACTTC TRBJ2-5 TRBV7-2 TRBD2 .
CASSLGGASGSTDTQYF TGTGCCAGCAGCCTAGGGGGGGCTAGCGGGAGCACAGATACGCAGTATTTT TRBJ2-3 TRBV7-2 TRBD2 few
CASSYSRDREDYGYTF TGTGCCAGCAGTTACAGCCGGGACAGGGAGGACTATGGCTACACCTTC TRBJ1-2 TRBV6-5 TRBD1 few
CASSLVGRYNEQFF TGTGCCAGCAGTTTAGTTGGGCGATACAATGAGCAGTTCTTC TRBJ2-1 TRBV12-3/TRBV12-4 . few
CASSSTVRGLTGANVLTF TGTGCCAGCAGCTCGACGGTCAGGGGACTTACTGGGGCCAACGTCCTGACTTTC TRBJ2-6 TRBV11-1 . many